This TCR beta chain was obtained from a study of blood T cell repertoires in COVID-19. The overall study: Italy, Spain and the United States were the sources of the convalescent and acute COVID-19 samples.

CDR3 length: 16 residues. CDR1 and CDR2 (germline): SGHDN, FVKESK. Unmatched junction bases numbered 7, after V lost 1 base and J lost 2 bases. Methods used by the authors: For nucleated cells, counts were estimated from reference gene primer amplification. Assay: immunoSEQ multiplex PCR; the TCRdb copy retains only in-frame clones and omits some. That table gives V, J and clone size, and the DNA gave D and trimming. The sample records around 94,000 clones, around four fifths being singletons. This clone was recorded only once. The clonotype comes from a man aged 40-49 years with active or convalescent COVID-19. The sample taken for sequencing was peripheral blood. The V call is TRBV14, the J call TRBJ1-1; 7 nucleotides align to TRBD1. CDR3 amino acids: CASSQGGRGQNTEAFF. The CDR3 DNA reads TGTGCCAGCAGCCAAGGAGGAAGGGGGCAAAACACTGAAGCTTTCTTT.